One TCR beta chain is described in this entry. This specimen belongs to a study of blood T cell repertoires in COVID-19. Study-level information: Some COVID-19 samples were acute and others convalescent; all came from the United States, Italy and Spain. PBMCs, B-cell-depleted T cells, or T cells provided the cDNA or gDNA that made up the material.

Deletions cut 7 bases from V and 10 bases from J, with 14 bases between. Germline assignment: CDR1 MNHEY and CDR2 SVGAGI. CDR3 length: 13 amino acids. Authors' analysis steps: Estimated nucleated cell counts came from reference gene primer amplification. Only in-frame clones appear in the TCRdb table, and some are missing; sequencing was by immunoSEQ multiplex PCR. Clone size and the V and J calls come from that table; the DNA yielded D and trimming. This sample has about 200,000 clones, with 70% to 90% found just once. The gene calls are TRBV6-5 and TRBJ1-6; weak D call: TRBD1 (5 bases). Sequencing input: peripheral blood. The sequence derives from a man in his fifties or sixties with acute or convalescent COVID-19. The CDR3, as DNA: TGTGCCAGCACCGGAGAAGGGGCCTCACCCCTCCACTTT. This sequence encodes CASTGEGASPLHF.